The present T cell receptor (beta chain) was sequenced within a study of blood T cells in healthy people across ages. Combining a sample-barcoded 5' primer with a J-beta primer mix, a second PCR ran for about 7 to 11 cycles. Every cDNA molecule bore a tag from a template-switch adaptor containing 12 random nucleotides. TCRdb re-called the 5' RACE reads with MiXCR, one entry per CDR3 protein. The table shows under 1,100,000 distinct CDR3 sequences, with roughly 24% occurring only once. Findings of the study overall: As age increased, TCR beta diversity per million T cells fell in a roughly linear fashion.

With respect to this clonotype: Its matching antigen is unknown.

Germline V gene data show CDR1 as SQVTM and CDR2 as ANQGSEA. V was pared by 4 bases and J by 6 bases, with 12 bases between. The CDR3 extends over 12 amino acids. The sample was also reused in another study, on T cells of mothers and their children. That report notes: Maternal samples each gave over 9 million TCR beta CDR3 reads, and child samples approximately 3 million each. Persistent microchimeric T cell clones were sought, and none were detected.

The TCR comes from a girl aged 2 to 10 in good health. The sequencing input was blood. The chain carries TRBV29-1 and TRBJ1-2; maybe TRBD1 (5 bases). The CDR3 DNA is TGCAGCGTTGTAGGGGAGAGCCATGGCTACACCTTC. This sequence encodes CSVVGESHGYTF.